This T cell receptor beta chain was identified in a study of human T cells and chemical hapten exposure. CDR1 is LGHNT, CDR2 FRNRAP, per germline. The CDR3 has 16 residues. Deletions cut 3 bases from V and 1 base from J, with 15 bases between. Specified time point: healthy volunteer bleed at 2 weeks. Unfractionated whole blood served as the source for total RNA extraction. Unique molecular identifiers were affixed to discrete cDNA molecules within the library. In the original analysis: Per sample, the median was around 96,000 TCRs, with values from roughly 23,000 to 700,000. TCRdb independently ran MiXCR on the RACE reads; one entry per CDR3 protein. These V and J calls originate from TCRdb's pipeline instead of the authors' own analysis. This sample has 100,000 to 150,000 distinct CDR3 sequences; around 8.2% occur once, and the top ten carry under 2%. This clonotype was detected a few times.

The material sequenced was whole blood. This clonotype originated in a male donor in good health. Some clones in this sample may be carry-over from other donors' samples. V is TRBV12-5 and J is TRBJ1-1, with D perhaps matching TRBD1 (6 bases). CDR3 nucleotides: TGTGCTAGTGGTTTTGGCGTCCGGGACACGAACACTGAAGCTTTCTTT. Encoded protein: CASGFGVRDTNTEAFF. Drawing the rest from reference TRBV12-5 and TRBJ1-1, the complete variable domain is DARVTQTPRHKVTEMGQEVTMRCQPILGHNTVFWYRQTMMQGLELLAYFRNRAPLDDSGMPKDRFSAEMPDATLATLKIQPSEPRDSAVYFCASGFGVRDTNTEAFFGQGTRLTVV.